Below, 18 T cell receptor beta chains from the same sample are listed, as sequenced in a study of cytomegalovirus exposure and HLA in healthy donors. With 60 Vbeta and 13 Jbeta primers, the PCR was carried out. TCRdb keeps only in-frame clones here, not all; method: immunoSEQ multiplex PCR. This sample has about 52,000 clones, with approximately 52% found just once. Sequencing was done on a sample of PBMCs. These receptor sequences come from a human donor in good health.

The V and J genes are TRBV9 and TRBJ1-1, with D hard to call. From germline, CDR1 is SGDLS and CDR2 YYNGEE. The CDR3 has 17 amino acids. The V end lost 3 bases, the J end lost 6 bases, and 24 bases lay between the germline ends. The CDR3 loop is CASSANIQRGLGPEAFF. DNA for the CDR3: TGTGCCAGCAGCGCCAACATTCAAAGAGGACTAGGGCCTGAAGCTTTCTTT.

The V and J genes are TRBV10-3 and TRBJ2-7; no firm D call. The CDR3 runs to 17 residues. V was shortened by 10 bases and J by 6 bases, with 31 bases between the two germline ends. CDR1 is ENHRY, CDR2 SYGVKD, per germline. The CDR3 nucleotides are TGTGCCACCTCAAACCGACCCACCTCCGTTCTAGGATCCGAGCAGTACTTC. Its protein is CATSNRPTSVLGSEQYF.

Comment on this clone: A junction boundary mismatches the germline segment, possibly from a read error. The chain joins TRBV5-4 to TRBJ2-5, with 11 bases matching TRBD2. Germline V gives CDR1 SGHNT, CDR2 YYREEE (reference sequence). CDR3 length: 16 residues. The CDR3 nucleotides read TGTGCCAGCAGTTTGGACCGAACTAGCGGGGGAGAGACCCAGTACTTC. This translates into CASSLDRTSGGETQYF. Looking up the rest from reference TRBV5-4 and TRBJ2-5 gives the full variable domain: ETGVTQSPTHLIKTRGQQVTLRCSSQSGHNTVSWYQQALGQGPQFIFQYYREEENGRGNFPPRFSGLQFPNYSSELNVNALELDDSALYLCASSLDRTSGGETQYFGPGTRLLVL.

The chain uses TRBV9 and TRBJ2-3, with 7 nucleotides matching TRBD1. Germline lookup yields CDR1 SGDLS and CDR2 YYNGEE. The CDR3 sequence is 15 residues long. V trimming: 3 bases; J trimming: 3 bases; junction bases outside the gene matches: 7. The CDR3 here is CASSASQGVTDTQYF. CDR3 sequence (DNA): TGTGCCAGCAGCGCCAGCCAGGGGGTGACAGATACGCAGTATTTT. Using reference TRBV9 and TRBJ2-3 for the parts outside the CDR3, the full variable domain is DSGVTQTPKHLITATGQRVTLRCSPRSGDLSVYWYQQSLDQGLQFLIQYYNGEERAKGNILERFSAQQFPDLHSELNLSSLELGDSALYFCASSASQGVTDTQYFGPGTRLTVL.

The chain has TRBV30 and TRBJ1-5; 8 bases are a match to TRBD1. J lost 6 bases, V lost 1 base, and 2 bases had no gene match. This CDR3 contains 13 residues. Per germline, CDR1 GTSNPN and CDR2 SVGIG (reference sequence). The CDR3 sequence is CAWSETGGQPQHF. CDR3 in DNA: TGTGCCTGGAGTGAAACAGGGGGTCAGCCCCAGCATTTT.

On this clone itself: The junction does not match germline at one end; this may be a read error. This chain joins TRBV7-7 and TRBJ2-2, with a weak D call TRBD1 (6 bases). This CDR3 contains 16 residues. CDR1 and CDR2 (germline): SSHAT, FNYEAQ (reference sequence). CDR3 sequence (DNA): TGTGCTAGCAGCTTATATGGGGGCGCGAACACCGGGGAGCTGTTTTTT. Its protein is CASSLYGGANTGELFF.

The chain links TRBV7-6 to TRBJ2-2, with 12 nucleotides matching TRBD1. The trim removed 3 bases at V and 6 bases at J, leaving 2 bases unmatched. There are 15 residues in the CDR3. Germline V gives CDR1 SGHVS, CDR2 FNYEAQ. The CDR3 DNA follows: TGTGCCAGCAGCTTGGGACAGGGGGCATCCGGGGAGCTGTTTTTT. It translates to CASSLGQGASGELFF.

The chain links TRBV9 to TRBJ1-1; 8 bases map to TRBD1. This CDR3 contains 12 residues. Germline V gene lookup returns CDR1 SGDLS and CDR2 YYNGEE. Trimming removed 4 bases from V and 8 bases from J; junction bases left unmatched: 4. The CDR3 nucleotides are TGTGCCAGCAGCCGTGGACAGGGCGAAGCTTTCTTT. This codes for CASSRGQGEAFF.

The table lists this clone with a count of one. V gene TRBV28 combines with J gene TRBJ2-3; D unclear. CDR3 length equals 13 residues. The V end lost 6 bases, the J end lost 6 bases, and 13 bases lay between the germline ends. Looked up from germline, CDR1 is MDHEN and CDR2 is SYDVKM. CDR3 amino acids: CASSPDFPDTQYF. For the CDR3, the DNA is TGTGCCAGCAGCCCCGACTTTCCCGATACGCAGTATTTT.

V usage is TRBV25-1 and J usage is TRBJ2-5, with 10 positions matching TRBD1. V trimming: 10 bases; J trimming: 3 bases; junction bases outside the gene matches: 5. This CDR3 has 13 amino acids. Germline loops: CDR1 MGHDK, CDR2 SYGVNS. CDR3 protein: CATPTGGEETQYF. The CDR3, as DNA: TGTGCCACTCCGACAGGGGGCGAAGAGACCCAGTACTTC. The variable domain in full, with the rest retrieved from reference TRBV25-1 and TRBJ2-5, is EADIYQTPRYLVIGTGKKITLECSQTMGHDKMYWYQQDPGMELHLIHYSYGVNSTEKGDLSSESTVSRIRTEHFPLTLESARPSHTSQYLCATPTGGEETQYFGPGTRLLVL.

This clone was observed a handful of times. V gene TRBV7-9 combines with J gene TRBJ1-1, with D unclear. The CDR3 runs to 11 residues. V lost 6 bases and J 4 bases, leaving 6 bases between the germline ends. Per germline, CDR1 SEHNR and CDR2 FQNEAQ (reference sequence). The CDR3 DNA is TGTGCCAGCAGACTTACCACTGAAGCTTTCTTT. Its translation: CASRLTTEAFF.

This clone was seen a few times. The chain combines TRBV30 with TRBJ1-1, with unresolved D. Germline assignment: CDR1 GTSNPN and CDR2 SVGIG (reference sequence). With 7 bases removed from V and 2 bases from J, the gap between germline ends came to 14 bases. This CDR3 contains 13 residues. CDR3 loop: CAFLRGRNTEAFF. The CDR3 coding sequence is TGTGCCTTCCTTCGAGGGCGAAACACTGAAGCTTTCTTT.

This clone was detected once. The J gene is TRBJ1-3, the V gene TRBV30, with D hard to call. This CDR3 is built from 12 residues. Germline V gives CDR1 GTSNPN, CDR2 SVGIG (reference sequence). Trimming shortened V by 0 bases and J by 9 bases, and 9 bases separated the two germline ends. CDR3 sequence (DNA): TGTGCCTGGAGTGTCCCCCCGGGCACCATATATTTT. This codes for CAWSVPPGTIYF.

Remarks on this clone: Germline is not matched at one junction end, which may reflect a read error. The chain has TRBV9 and TRBJ2-3; D is perhaps TRBD1 (7 bases). The CDR3 spans 18 residues. CDR1 is SGDLS and CDR2 is YYNGEE in the germline V gene. CDR3 sequence reads: CANSQAGQKKINTDTQYF. In DNA form, the CDR3 reads TGTGCCAACAGCCAGGCGGGACAGAAAAAGATAAACACAGATACGCAGTATTTT.

This clone has more than one count but fewer than ten. The chain carries TRBV9 and TRBJ2-3; a possible D gene is TRBD1 (6 bases). The CDR3 runs 15 residues. The germline V and J ends were trimmed by 4 bases and 1 base, with 13 bases remaining between them. The V gene's germline CDR1 is SGDLS and CDR2 YYNGEE. The DNA for the CDR3 is TGTGCCAGCAGCCCTCACGAGGGGGGCACAGATACGCAGTATTTT. Protein: CASSPHEGGTDTQYF. Based on the CDR3 plus reference TRBV9 and TRBJ2-3, the full variable domain is DSGVTQTPKHLITATGQRVTLRCSPRSGDLSVYWYQQSLDQGLQFLIQYYNGEERAKGNILERFSAQQFPDLHSELNLSSLELGDSALYFCASSPHEGGTDTQYFGPGTRLTVL.

The gene calls are TRBV10-3 and TRBJ1-1; D is undetermined. Germline V gene lookup returns CDR1 ENHRY and CDR2 SYGVKD. The CDR3 has 13 residues. V was shortened by 6 bases and J by 1 base, with 9 bases between the two germline ends. The CDR3 is CAISGSWNTEAFF. For the CDR3, the DNA is TGTGCCATCAGCGGGTCGTGGAACACTGAAGCTTTCTTT.

The chain is built from TRBV5-4 and TRBJ2-3, with 8 bases fitting TRBD2. Germline V gives CDR1 SGHNT, CDR2 YYREEE (reference sequence). V lost 5 bases, J lost 5 bases, and 10 bases stayed unmatched. The CDR3 covers 15 residues. The CDR3 spells CASRYFGGARDTQYF. CDR3 DNA: TGTGCCAGCAGGTACTTCGGGGGGGCCAGAGATACGCAGTATTTT.

The V and J genes are TRBV19 and TRBJ1-1; a weak D match, TRBD1 (6 bases). V shed 4 bases and J shed 6 bases, with 15 bases lying between them. CDR1 is LNHDA and CDR2 is SQIVND in the germline V gene (reference sequence). The CDR3 length is 14 residues. The CDR3 DNA sequence: TGTGCCAGTAGTAAGAACAGGGACACGGCTGAAGCTTTCTTT. Its translation: CASSKNRDTAEAFF. The variable domain in full, completed from reference TRBV19 and TRBJ1-1, reads DGGITQSPKYLFRKEGQNVTLSCEQNLNHDAMYWYRQDPGQGLRLIYYSQIVNDFQKGDIAEGYSVSREKKESFPLTVTSAQKNPTAFYLCASSKNRDTAEAFFGQGTRLTVV.